A single sample gave rise to the 13 T cell receptor beta chains below, sequenced in a study of blood T cell repertoires in COVID-19 (dated by TCRdb to 2019 to 2021). Libraries were made using the immunoSEQ multiplex PCR assay. TCRdb limited this immuneACCESS table to in-frame rearrangements with V and J called. A share of clones is missing; checked studies link under half to unresolved V genes, and the rest is unexplained. Here the sample has some 430,000 clones; about nine tenths occur a single time. The leading ten clones occupy 0.6% of the sample. Material: PBMCs or T cells enriched from blood (not recorded which). These receptors all stem from a man between 18 and 35 years old who had recovered from COVID-19.

J is TRBJ2-7 and V is TRBV16, with no clear D. Trimming cost V 0 bases and J 5 bases, with 11 bases left between them. The CDR3 consists of 14 residues. The germline V gene has CDR1 KGHSY and CDR2 FQNENV. DNA of the CDR3: TGTGCCAGCAGCCAATCGATCGCAGGTAACGAGCAGTACTTC. It yields the protein CASSQSIAGNEQYF.

The rearrangement uses TRBV3-1 (or the pseudogene TRBV3-2) and TRBJ1-1; 7 bases map to TRBD1. The CDR3 spans 19 residues. Germline V gene lookup returns CDR1 LGHDT and CDR2 YNNKEL (reference sequence). The trim removed 2 bases at V and 0 bases at J, leaving 15 bases unmatched. The chain's CDR3 is CASSQTIRDRRKMNTEAFF. The CDR3 DNA follows: TGTGCCAGCAGCCAAACAATCCGGGACAGACGAAAAATGAACACTGAAGCTTTCTTT.

This chain connects TRBV6-6 to TRBJ2-5; 7 bases are shared with TRBD1. The CDR3 is 16 amino acids. Germline V gene sequence: CDR1 MNHNY, CDR2 SVGAGI (reference sequence). V was clipped by 3 bases and J by 1 base; unmatched bases: 8. The DNA for the CDR3 is TGTGCCAGCAGTTATCGGACAGGTCCCATCCAAGAGACCCAGTACTTC. The encoded protein is CASSYRTGPIQETQYF.

This clone appeared a single time. The gene calls are TRBV3-1 (or the pseudogene TRBV3-2) and TRBJ1-2; D is uncertain. V was cut by 0 bases and J by 1 base, with 9 bases left in between. Germline CDR1 reads LGHDT; CDR2 reads YNNKEL (reference sequence). The CDR3 sequence is 15 residues long. The CDR3 DNA is TGTGCCAGCAGCCAAGACTTATGGAGTAACTATGGCTACACCTTC. This translates into CASSQDLWSNYGYTF.

The rearrangement joins TRBV6-5 to TRBJ1-2; D call uncertain. Germline values: CDR1 MNHEY, CDR2 SVGAGI. Trimming cost V 10 bases and J 4 bases, with 16 bases left between them. The CDR3 length is 13 residues. CDR3: CATRFGAPYGYTF. The DNA of the CDR3 is TGTGCCACCCGATTCGGTGCACCCTATGGCTACACCTTC.

This clone was recorded only once. The rearrangement joins TRBV6-5 to TRBJ1-1; 7 bases map to TRBD1. CDR1 is MNHEY and CDR2 is SVGAGI in the germline V gene. V shed 6 bases, J shed 11 bases, and the junction held 9 bases outside the gene matches. This CDR3 has 12 residues. The CDR3 sequence: CASSQGGQGAFF. The CDR3 DNA is TGTGCCAGCAGCCAGGGGGGTCAGGGGGCTTTCTTT.

This rearrangement joins TRBV6-5 to TRBJ1-1; tentatively, D is TRBD1 (5 bases). Germline V lookup: CDR1 MNHEY, CDR2 SVGAGI. The CDR3 consists of 14 residues. The V end was cut by 2 bases, the J end by 3 bases, with 10 bases between. The CDR3 DNA follows: TGTGCCAGCAGTTACATCCAAGGGGACACTGAAGCTTTCTTT. Amino acid sequence: CASSYIQGDTEAFF.

The chain carries TRBV28 and TRBJ2-3; 14 nucleotides agree with TRBD2. There are 17 residues in the CDR3. CDR1 and CDR2 (germline): MDHEN, SYDVKM. The V and J ends lost 5 bases and 2 bases, in that order; junction bases with no gene match: 6. The DNA for the CDR3 is TGTGCCAGCAGTCCCTCGGGACTAGCGGGAGTCACAGATACGCAGTATTTT. It specifies CASSPSGLAGVTDTQYF.

J is TRBJ2-5 and V is TRBV10-3, with TRBD2 as a possible D gene (6 bases). CDR1 is ENHRY, CDR2 SYGVKD, per germline. The CDR3 runs 15 residues. Trimming removed 2 bases at V and 4 bases at J, with 14 bases between. CDR3 sequence reads: CAISEGGDGTETQYF. The CDR3 DNA sequence: TGTGCCATCAGTGAGGGAGGGGACGGGACAGAGACCCAGTACTTC.

The chain couples TRBV10-3 to TRBJ1-2; tentative D call: TRBD1 (6 bases). The length of the CDR3 is 15 residues. Looked up from germline, CDR1 is ENHRY and CDR2 is SYGVKD. The V end lost 5 bases, the J end lost 0 bases, and 13 bases lay between the germline ends. CDR3 region: CAISPTGTTNYGYTF. The CDR3, as DNA: TGTGCCATCAGTCCTACAGGGACAACTAACTATGGCTACACCTTC.

The count of this clone is one. The chain links TRBV19 to TRBJ1-2, with a weak D call TRBD1 (5 bases). V was clipped by 3 bases and J by 7 bases, with 18 bases between them. The length of the CDR3 is 15 residues. Germline V CDR1 and CDR2: LNHDA, SQIVND (reference sequence). The DNA of the CDR3 is TGTGCCAGTAGTATCGGCGGGGCAGGGACGCCTGGCTACACCTTC. Amino acid sequence: CASSIGGAGTPGYTF.

This clone has a handful of counts. The rearrangement joins TRBV2 to TRBJ2-7; D uncertain. The CDR3 consists of 13 residues. From germline, CDR1 is SNHLY and CDR2 FYNNEI. Trimming cost V 5 bases and J 0 bases, with 8 bases left between them. The CDR3 is CASSRSNSYEQYF. DNA for the CDR3: TGTGCCAGCAGTAGGAGTAACTCCTACGAGCAGTACTTC.

Points on this clone: The same CDR3 also results from other DNA sequences found in this sample. This chain joins TRBV20-1 and TRBJ1-1, with D possibly TRBD1 on 5 matching bases. CDR1 DFQATT and CDR2 SNEGSKA come from the germline V gene (reference sequence). The CDR3 length is 11 residues. V lost 3 bases and J 8 bases, leaving 10 bases between the germline ends. The chain's CDR3 is CSARAGGEAFF. CDR3 coding DNA: TGCAGTGCTAGGGCGGGGGGAGAAGCTTTCTTT.